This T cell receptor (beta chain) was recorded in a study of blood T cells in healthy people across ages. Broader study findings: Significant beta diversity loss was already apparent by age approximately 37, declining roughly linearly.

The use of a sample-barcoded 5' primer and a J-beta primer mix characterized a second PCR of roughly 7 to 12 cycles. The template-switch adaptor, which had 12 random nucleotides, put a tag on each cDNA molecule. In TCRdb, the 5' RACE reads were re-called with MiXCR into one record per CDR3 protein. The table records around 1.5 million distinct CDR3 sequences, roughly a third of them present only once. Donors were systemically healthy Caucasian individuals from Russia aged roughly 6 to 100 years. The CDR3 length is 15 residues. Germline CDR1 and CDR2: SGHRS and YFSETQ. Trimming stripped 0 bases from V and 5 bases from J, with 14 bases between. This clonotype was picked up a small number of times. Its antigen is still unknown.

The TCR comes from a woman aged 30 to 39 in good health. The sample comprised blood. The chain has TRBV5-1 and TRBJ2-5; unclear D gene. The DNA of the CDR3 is TGCGCCAGCAGCTTGGAGGGCGTAAATGGGGAGACCCAGTACTTC. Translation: CASSLEGVNGETQYF. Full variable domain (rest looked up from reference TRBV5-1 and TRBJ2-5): KAGVTQTPRYLIKTRGQQVTLSCSPISGHRSVSWYQQTPGQGLQFLFEYFSETQRNKGNFPGRFSGRQFSNSRSEMNVSTLELGDSALYLCASSLEGVNGETQYFGPGTRLLVL.